What follows is one TCR beta chain and its context. Its target is not known. Reverse transcription of roughly 0.5 to 1 ug RNA was performed with random hexamers. The CDR3 of TCR beta was amplified by immunoSEQ multiplex PCR across 54 Vbeta and 13 Jbeta. MiXCR, run by TCRdb on the immunoSEQ multiplex PCR reads, gives a single entry per CDR3 protein. Counted here are around 150,000 distinct CDR3 sequences, over 85% occurring once; the ten biggest clones make up roughly 0.13%. This sample stems from a study of CD8 T cells in Susac syndrome. This CDR3 spans 11 amino acids. Per germline, CDR1 SNHLY and CDR2 FYNNEI. V was cut by 2 bases and J by 6 bases, with 5 bases left in between. Findings and limits, study-wide: The study conceded that its TCR sequencing and HLA analysis involved relatively few individuals.

Sequencing of TCR beta was undertaken in CD8+ and CD4+ T cells derived from blood. The CD8+ and CD4+ T cells were negatively isolated, with the TEMRA cells enriched by FACS. The chain combines TRBV2 with TRBJ2-7; D not resolved. The sequencing input was CD4+ T cells from PBMCs. The receptor comes from a human donor in good health. This CDR3 is CASSESGEQYF. CDR3 sequence (DNA): TGTGCCAGCAGTGAATCAGGCGAGCAGTACTTC.